The 8 T cell receptor beta chains reported below all come from one sample, sequenced in a study of blood T cell repertoires in COVID-19. Measured with immunoSEQ multiplex PCR; TCRdb has only the in-frame clones, and not every one. The sample consists of some 180,000 clones, approximately 90% of them appearing once. The sequencing sample was made of peripheral blood. The receptors originated from a man aged 50-60 years who had recovered from COVID-19.

This clone showed up just a few times. The V and J genes are TRBV14 and TRBJ1-6, with 10 positions matching TRBD1. V gave up 3 bases and J gave up 6 bases; unmatched junction bases: 2. Germline V gives CDR1 SGHDN, CDR2 FVKESK. This CDR3 is built from 15 residues. The CDR3 is CASSQGQGINSPLHF. Here the CDR3 DNA reads TGTGCCAGCAGCCAGGGACAGGGGATTAATTCACCCCTCCACTTT.

The DNA of the CDR3 is TGTGCCAGCAGCCCAGCGGGAGGGAGGACCGGGGAGCTGTTTTTT. This sequence encodes CASSPAGGRTGELFF. The rearrangement joins TRBV6-5 to TRBJ2-2; TRBD2 agrees at 10 bases. The CDR3 sequence is 15 residues long. After removal of 6 bases from V and 5 bases from J, the junction contained 6 bases not matched to a gene. The germline gives CDR1 MNHEY, CDR2 SVGAGI.

This chain uses TRBV30 with TRBJ1-1; 7 nucleotides agree with TRBD1. The CDR3 is 13 amino acids. The V segment lost 4 bases and the J segment 3 bases; nucleotides outside the gene matches: 5. CDR1 GTSNPN and CDR2 SVGIG come from the germline V gene (reference sequence). As DNA, the CDR3 is TGTGCCTGGACTCCAGGGGGTCACACTGAAGCTTTCTTT. It specifies CAWTPGGHTEAFF.

The chain combines TRBV4-3 with TRBJ2-3; D is uncertain. V lost 1 base and J 1 base, leaving 9 bases between the germline ends. The V gene's germline CDR1 is LGHNA and CDR2 YSLEER. The CDR3 loop spans 15 amino acids. The CDR3: CASSQVTGGTDTQYF. DNA for the CDR3: TGCGCCAGCAGCCAAGTTACTGGAGGCACAGATACGCAGTATTTT.

In its sample, this clone was seen a few times. The CDR3 region has the DNA TGTGCCAGCAGACCTCCGGGACAGGGAAGCTCACCCCTCCACTTT. Its protein product is CASRPPGQGSSPLHF. The chain couples TRBV6-5 to TRBJ1-6; 9 bases are a match to TRBD1. V lost 6 bases and J lost 10; bases outside the gene matches: 10. Germline-derived CDR1 and CDR2 are MNHEY and SVGAGI. CDR3 length: 15 amino acids.

The chain has TRBV7-3 and TRBJ2-3; 13 bases align to TRBD2. This CDR3 region has 16 residues. Trimming cost V 5 bases and J 4 bases; bases outside gene matches: 6. Germline V lookup: CDR1 SGHTA, CDR2 FQGTGA. The CDR3 nucleotides are TGTGCCAGCAGCCTACTAGCGGGGGGGCCTCCAGATACGCAGTATTTT. This gives the protein CASSLLAGGPPDTQYF.

This chain joins TRBV5-4 and TRBJ1-1, with D perhaps TRBD1 (5 bases). V was clipped by 4 bases and J by 4 bases, with 11 bases between them. The germline V gene has CDR1 SGHNT and CDR2 YYREEE (reference sequence). The CDR3 spans 13 residues. Here the CDR3 reads CASSPRRGTEAFF. CDR3 DNA sequence: TGTGCCAGCAGCCCCCGGAGGGGCACTGAAGCTTTCTTT.

The rearrangement links TRBV28 to TRBJ1-1; TRBD1 matches at 11 bases. Germline V gene sequence: CDR1 MDHEN, CDR2 SYDVKM. V lost 10 bases and J lost 3; bases outside the gene matches: 4. The CDR3 loop spans 13 amino acids. CDR3 sequence reads: CATRDRGYTEAFF. The DNA of the CDR3 is TGTGCCACCCGGGACAGGGGGTACACTGAAGCTTTCTTT.